The source of this T cell receptor (beta chain) is a study of blood T cells in healthy people across ages. In the study overall: Capture via template switching afforded approximately one barcoded beta molecule per two T cells.

Study outcomes and limitations: In the absence of known donor CMV status, changes in expanded clonotypes were possibly confounded. Diversity figures based on one million T cells were deemed too low.

This clonotype occurred a few times. Its antigen is not known. The use of a sample-barcoded 5' primer and a J-beta primer mix characterized a second PCR of roughly 6 to 11 cycles. The yield of each sample was at least 2.5 million CDR3-containing paired-end reads. TCRdb recomputed calls from the 5' RACE reads with MiXCR, one row per CDR3 protein. This table has over 950,000 distinct CDR3 sequences, around 54% appearing once. The specimen sequenced was blood. This TCR was sampled from a woman between 55 and 75 years old in good health.

CDR3 sequence reads: CASSPRPPVYEQYF. The CDR3 DNA is TGTGCCAGCAGCCCCCGCCCCCCCGTGTACGAGCAGTACTTC. The V call is TRBV6-6, the J call TRBJ2-5; D is undetermined. Near its end, the DNA agrees better with TRBJ2-7, so the J call may be wrong. CDR1 is MNHNY and CDR2 is SVGAGI in the germline V gene (reference sequence). The CDR3 covers 14 residues.